Listed below are T cell receptor beta chains from one sample, sequenced in a study of T cell responses to AZD1222 COVID-19 vaccine. Generated by immunoSEQ multiplex PCR, the TCRdb table keeps only in-frame clones and is missing some. The profile shows around 99,000 clones, 85% to 95% of them singletons. The material sequenced was peripheral blood, taken on day 0 of AZD1222 vaccination. Receptors originate from an adult in good health. CDR3s leave out the opening cysteine and the closing phenylalanine or tryptophan. Fields, in order: CDR3 protein, V gene, D gene. A D gene is named only where the DNA matches it firmly.

CDR3: AITPNQGRRAF; V: TRBV10-3; D: NA
CDR3: ASSPTLNTEAF; V: TRBV19; D: NA
CDR3: ASSPRDRNTEAF; V: TRBV4-2; D: TRBD1
CDR3: ASSFNGQGLLDGYT; V: TRBV28; D: TRBD1
CDR3: ASSQASGQF; V: TRBV3-1/TRBV3-2; D: NA
CDR3: ASSPSVSSYEQY; V: TRBV4-3; D: NA
CDR3: ASSRGQNSPLH; V: TRBV19; D: NA
CDR3: ASRGDHSQQRGVAF; V: TRBV6-4; D: NA
CDR3: ASSIPGESQPQH; V: TRBV19; D: NA
CDR3: ASSQALTGELF; V: TRBV4-1; D: NA
CDR3: ASSPGPRTSGRSYEQY; V: TRBV7-2; D: TRBD2
CDR3: ASSDEGGRDGNEQF; V: TRBV25-1; D: TRBD1
CDR3: ASSLRDTRNYGYT; V: TRBV7-9; D: NA
CDR3: AISEEGQPNQPQH; V: TRBV10-3; D: NA
CDR3: ATQTGGSSTGELF; V: TRBV11-2; D: NA
CDR3: SVEWDYNEQF; V: TRBV29-1; D: NA